Presented here are 25 T cell receptor beta chains from one specimen sequenced in a study of blood T cell repertoires in COVID-19. Clones were read by immunoSEQ multiplex PCR, and TCRdb kept only the in-frame ones, dropping some. There are about 56,000 clones in the sample; approximately 82% occur only once, and under 8.5% lies in the top ten. Input material: peripheral blood. The receptor set was obtained from a woman older than 75 with acute or convalescent COVID-19.

V usage is TRBV4-1 and J usage is TRBJ1-2, with 8 bases lining up with TRBD1. CDR3 length: 15 amino acids. Germline CDR1 MGHRA, CDR2 YSYEKL. V lost 3 bases, J lost 0 bases, and 3 bases stayed unmatched. The CDR3 DNA is TGCGCCAGCAGCCACGGGACAGGTCCTAACTATGGCTACACCTTC. This translates into CASSHGTGPNYGYTF.

The chain recombines TRBV10-2 with TRBJ2-2; TRBD2 agrees at 13 bases. The CDR3 covers 16 residues. In germline, CDR1 is WSHSY, CDR2 SAAADI. After removal of 7 bases from V and 5 bases from J, the junction contained 7 bases not matched to a gene. CDR3 in amino acids: CASTGTSGMGTGELFF. In DNA form, the CDR3 reads TGCGCCAGCACGGGGACTAGCGGGATGGGGACCGGGGAGCTGTTTTTT.

The genes are TRBV11-1 and TRBJ1-1; 7 nucleotides agree with TRBD1. This CDR3 is 15 amino acids long. Germline V gene data show CDR1 as SGHAT and CDR2 as FQDESV (reference sequence). Germline trimming cut 1 base from V and 4 bases from J; bases unmatched to any gene: 6. The chain's CDR3 is CASSLGTGGGTEAFF. The CDR3 DNA sequence: TGTGCCAGCAGCTTAGGGACAGGAGGGGGCACTGAAGCTTTCTTT.

The gene calls are TRBV6-4 and TRBJ2-1, with D uncertain. The germline V gene has CDR1 MRHNA and CDR2 SNTAGT. Trimming stripped 2 bases from V and 9 bases from J, with 11 bases between. The CDR3 sequence is 13 residues long. CDR3 region: CASSDDQNSEQFF. The CDR3 region has the DNA TGTGCCAGCAGTGACGACCAAAACAGTGAGCAGTTCTTC.

This sequence joins TRBV14 and TRBJ1-1, with a tentative D call TRBD1 (6 bases). The CDR3 consists of 15 residues. Trimming cost V 6 bases and J 1 base, with 15 bases left between them. Germline V gives CDR1 SGHDN, CDR2 FVKESK. CDR3 DNA: TGTGCCAGCAGGCAGACAGGATCTAGGAACACTGAAGCTTTCTTT. Protein: CASRQTGSRNTEAFF.

This chain connects TRBV15 to TRBJ1-5; 10 nucleotides match TRBD1. The CDR3 runs 18 residues. Germline values: CDR1 LNHNV, CDR2 YYDKDF (reference sequence). Trimming cost V 3 bases and J 7 bases; bases outside gene matches: 15. In DNA form, the CDR3 reads TGTGCCACCAGCAGCCGCCCGGGGACAGGGGAATTCGTCCAGCCCCAGCATTTT. Translated, it gives CATSSRPGTGEFVQPQHF. Filled out from reference TRBV15 and TRBJ1-5, the complete variable domain reads DAMVIQNPRYQVTQFGKPVTLSCSQTLNHNVMYWYQQKSSQAPKLLFHYYDKDFNNEADTPDNFQSRRPNTSFCFLDIRSPGLGDTAMYLCATSSRPGTGEFVQPQHFGDGTRLSIL.

The V gene is TRBV2, the J gene TRBJ2-1, with D tentatively TRBD1 (6 bases). The CDR3 runs 13 residues. CDR1 and CDR2 from the germline V gene are SNHLY and FYNNEI. The germline V and J ends were trimmed by 7 bases and 7 bases, with 14 bases remaining between them. The CDR3 loop is CASTRTVTNEQFF. CDR3 bases: TGTGCCAGCACGAGGACAGTTACAAATGAGCAGTTCTTC.

The chain combines TRBV27 with TRBJ2-5, with 13 bases fitting TRBD2. V lost 4 bases, J lost 5 bases, and 7 bases stayed unmatched. Germline V gene data show CDR1 as MNHEY and CDR2 as SMNVEV (reference sequence). This CDR3 is 16 amino acids long. The CDR3 region has the DNA TGTGCCAGCAGTTCCCGGGGACTAGCGGGGTTTGAGACCCAGTACTTC. The encoded protein is CASSSRGLAGFETQYF.

V and J are TRBV30 and TRBJ2-1; TRBD2 matches 12 bases. Germline CDR1 GTSNPN, CDR2 SVGIG (reference sequence). The CDR3 sequence is 13 residues long. This chain's CDR3 is CAVRLAGGPYEFF. In DNA form, the CDR3 reads TGTGCGGTACGTCTAGCGGGAGGGCCATATGAGTTCTTC.

The CDR3: CASSLTGARVAGGRNEQFF. The CDR3 DNA is TGTGCCAGCAGCCTCACTGGAGCCCGGGTAGCGGGGGGGCGGAATGAGCAGTTCTTC. The chain recombines TRBV3-1 (or the pseudogene TRBV3-2) with TRBJ2-1, with 11 bases lining up with TRBD2. The germline CDR1 and CDR2 sequences are LGHDT and YNNKEL (reference sequence). The CDR3 runs 19 residues. V dropped 4 bases and J dropped 7; count of bases not matched to a gene: 18.

The chain couples TRBV30 to TRBJ2-1; 8 bases agree with TRBD1. The V segment lost 0 bases and the J segment 14 bases; nucleotides outside the gene matches: 9. Germline V gene data show CDR1 as GTSNPN and CDR2 as SVGIG (reference sequence). This CDR3 spans 13 amino acids. The CDR3 DNA reads as TGTGCCTGGAGTGTACGTTTGGGACAGGAGGAGTTCTTC. Its protein product is CAWSVRLGQEEFF. Full variable domain (missing parts from reference TRBV30 and TRBJ2-1): SQTIHQWPATLVQPVGSPLSLECTVEGTSNPNLYWYRQAAGRGLQLLFYSVGIGQISSEVPQNLSASRPQDRQFILSSKKLLLSDSGFYLCAWSVRLGQEEFFGPGTRLTVL.

The CDR3 DNA reads TGTGCCTGGAGTGTACTCTTCGCGGGAGTCTCCTACAATGAGCAGTTCTTC. It is translated as CAWSVLFAGVSYNEQFF. The V gene is TRBV30, the J gene TRBJ2-1; 7 positions agree with TRBD2. The germline V gene has CDR1 GTSNPN and CDR2 SVGIG (reference sequence). The length of the CDR3 is 17 residues. The V segment lost 0 bases and the J segment 0 bases; nucleotides outside the gene matches: 8. The variable domain in full, completed from reference TRBV30 and TRBJ2-1, reads SQTIHQWPATLVQPVGSPLSLECTVEGTSNPNLYWYRQAAGRGLQLLFYSVGIGQISSEVPQNLSASRPQDRQFILSSKKLLLSDSGFYLCAWSVLFAGVSYNEQFFGPGTRLTVL.

The chain couples TRBV5-1 to TRBJ2-1; possible D gene TRBD2, 6 bases. The CDR3 spans 16 residues. V lost 0 bases and J lost 2, with 12 bases in between. Germline CDR1 and CDR2: SGHRS and YFSETQ. CDR3: CASSLVGGTPYNEQFF. The DNA of the CDR3 is TGCGCCAGCAGCTTGGTGGGCGGGACCCCCTACAATGAGCAGTTCTTC.

A single count supports this clone. The rearrangement joins TRBV27 to TRBJ1-2, with 8 nucleotides matching TRBD1. Germline V gene sequence: CDR1 MNHEY, CDR2 SMNVEV (reference sequence). This CDR3 has 16 residues. V was pared by 5 bases and J by 3 bases, with 11 bases of the junction left unmatched. CDR3 in DNA: TGTGCCAGCAGTAGGGGAGCCGGGACAGGTTACTATGGCTACACCTTC. Translation gives CASSRGAGTGYYGYTF.

The V call is TRBV19, the J call TRBJ2-5; possibly TRBD2 for D (7 bases). Trimming cost V 0 bases and J 2 bases, with 16 bases left between them. In germline, CDR1 is LNHDA, CDR2 SQIVND (reference sequence). The CDR3 totals 17 residues. CDR3 sequence reads: CASSIDFGRGGQETQYF. CDR3 nucleotides: TGTGCCAGTAGTATAGATTTTGGCAGGGGAGGGCAAGAGACCCAGTACTTC.

The table lists this clone with a count of one. The chain is built from TRBV6-5 and TRBJ2-3; D perhaps matches TRBD2 (6 bases). V was pared by 9 bases and J by 3 bases, with 13 bases between. Germline V lookup: CDR1 MNHEY, CDR2 SVGAGI. The CDR3 is 13 residues long. This CDR3 is CASTSRGTDTQYF. The CDR3 coding sequence is TGTGCCAGTACCAGCCGGGGGACAGATACGCAGTATTTT.

The chain joins TRBV5-1 to TRBJ2-5, with TRBD2 identical over 10 bases. V shed 5 bases and J 0 bases; nucleotides not matched to a gene: 7. The germline V gene encodes CDR1 SGHRS and CDR2 YFSETQ. This CDR3 is 16 amino acids long. CDR3 bases: TGCGCCAGCAGAAGCGACCTAGCGGGGGACCAAGAGACCCAGTACTTC. It is translated as CASRSDLAGDQETQYF.

This chain uses TRBV5-4 with TRBJ1-1, with TRBD1 matching 7 bases. This CDR3 contains 16 residues. CDR1 is SGHNT, CDR2 YYREEE, per germline (reference sequence). With V trimmed by 2 bases and J by 5 bases, 12 bases remained unmatched. The CDR3 DNA follows: TGTGCCAGCAGCTTAGGTAACAGGGGAGGTTTGACTGAAGCTTTCTTT. Residues: CASSLGNRGGLTEAFF.

The V gene is TRBV12-3 or TRBV12-4, the J gene TRBJ1-6, with 8 bases that match TRBD1. This CDR3 region has 13 residues. V lost 8 bases to trimming and J lost 7 bases; unmatched junction nucleotides: 4. The CDR3 protein is CASVQGGNSPLHF. DNA of the CDR3: TGTGCCAGCGTACAGGGGGGAAATTCACCCCTCCACTTT.

The rearrangement uses TRBV20-1 and TRBJ1-6, with 9 positions matching TRBD1. Germline values: CDR1 DFQATT, CDR2 SNEGSKA (reference sequence). The CDR3 contains 17 residues. The V and J ends lost 3 bases and 10 bases, in that order; junction bases with no gene match: 16. The CDR3: CSASPLPGQGEGSPLHF. CDR3 DNA: TGCAGTGCTAGTCCTCTCCCGGGACAGGGAGAGGGGTCACCCCTCCACTTT.

This clone was seen a single time. The J gene is TRBJ2-7, the V gene TRBV9, with 13 bases fitting TRBD2. This CDR3 region has 16 residues. Germline loops: CDR1 SGDLS, CDR2 YYNGEE. The ends lost 0 bases at V and 5 bases at J; junction bases unmatched: 5. CDR3 nucleotides: TGTGCCAGCAGCGTAGCGGGACTAGCGGGAATCAACGAGCAGTACTTC. This codes for CASSVAGLAGINEQYF.

On this clone itself: A read error may produce the germline difference seen at one junction end. This sequence joins TRBV2 and TRBJ2-5, with 9 nucleotides matching TRBD1. CDR1 and CDR2 (germline): SNHLY, FYNNEI. There are 11 residues in the CDR3. CDR3 DNA: TGTGCCAGCAGTAAAACAGGGGGCGGGCACTTC. Translating gives CASSKTGGGHF.

The chain links TRBV27 to TRBJ2-1, with D possibly TRBD1 on 6 matching bases. The CDR3 length is 16 residues. Germline CDR1 is MNHEY and CDR2 is SMNVEV (reference sequence). Deletions cut 5 bases from V and 6 bases from J, with 20 bases between. Here the CDR3 DNA reads TGTGCCAGCAGTCCCCCCAGACAGGAGTTAAGCAATGAGCAGTTCTTC. Encoded protein: CASSPPRQELSNEQFF.

This clone was seen once. The rearrangement links TRBV7-2 to TRBJ1-5; D remains unclear. V was pared by 1 base and J by 1 base, with 8 bases between. Germline CDR1 reads SGHTA; CDR2 reads FQGNSA. The length of the CDR3 is 15 residues. CDR3 bases: TGTGCCAGCAGCTTAGTCAGGTTGAGCAATCAGCCCCAGCATTTT. Protein: CASSLVRLSNQPQHF.

The chain recombines TRBV6-2 or TRBV6-3 with TRBJ2-1; 9 bases fit TRBD1. The J segment lost 7 bases and the V segment lost 5 bases, leaving 6 bases of the junction unmatched. Per the germline V gene, CDR1 is MNHEY and CDR2 is SVGEGT. This CDR3 is 14 amino acids long. CDR3 nucleotides: TGTGCCAGCAGTGCACAGGGGGCGCGTAATGAGCAGTTCTTC. It specifies CASSAQGARNEQFF.